The rows below give T cell receptor beta chains drawn from one sample of a study of T cells after yellow fever vaccination. TCRdb processed the 5' RACE reads anew with MiXCR; each CDR3 protein has one entry. Among about 85,000 distinct CDR3 sequences listed, 10% to 15% were seen once. This material consisted of CD8+ T cells not binding an NS4B(214-222) dextramer, sorted from PBMCs, taken roughly 23 days after the first yellow fever vaccination. The receptors here all came from a man younger than 30 who received the YFV17D yellow fever vaccine. CDR3s include the opening cysteine and the closing phenylalanine or tryptophan. The D gene is left open where the match is weak. A row's size may be missing; if present it is once, few, many or a size class.

>TRBJ2-1|NA|12|TRBV7-9|NA
CASSHPEREQFF
TGTGCCAGCTCCCATCCGGAGCGTGAGCAGTTCTTC
>TRBJ2-3|NA|14|TRBV29-1|NA
CSVDQGKALDTQYF
TGCAGCGTTGACCAGGGGAAAGCGTTAGATACGCAGTATTTT
>TRBJ2-1|NA|16|TRBV6-5|TRBD1
CASSYLGQGAHNEQFF
TGTGCCAGCAGTTACCTGGGACAGGGGGCTCACAATGAGCAGTTCTTC
>TRBJ2-2|NA|13|TRBV12-3/TRBV12-4|NA
CASSPTVAGELFF
TGTGCCAGCAGTCCCACGGTGGCCGGGGAGCTGTTTTTT
>TRBJ2-3|NA|13|TRBV7-9|NA
CASSSRTFSTQYF
TGTGCCAGCAGTTCTCGGACTTTTTCTACGCAGTATTTT
>TRBJ1-4|NA|16|TRBV27|TRBD1
CASSLQTGGLVEKLFF
TGTGCCAGCAGTTTACAGACAGGGGGCTTGGTTGAAAAACTGTTTTTT
>TRBJ1-2|few|15|TRBV12-3/TRBV12-4|TRBD1
CASAWGGGPSEGYTF
TGTGCCAGCGCTTGGGGAGGGGGCCCCTCCGAAGGCTACACCTTC
>TRBJ1-6|few|12|TRBV7-9|NA
CASSLGNSPLHF
TGTGCCAGCAGCTTAGGGAATTCACCCCTCCACTTT
>TRBJ1-2|few|13|TRBV6-2/TRBV6-3|NA
CASRHLEGYGYTF
TGTGCCAGCCGCCATCTAGAAGGCTATGGCTACACCTTC
>TRBJ2-1|NA|11|TRBV20-1|NA
CSAQEGNEQFF
TGCAGTGCTCAAGAAGGGAATGAGCAGTTCTTC
>TRBJ1-4|NA|12|TRBV14|TRBD1
CASSQDGQGTFF
TGTGCCAGCAGCCAAGACGGACAGGGGACTTTTTTT
>TRBJ2-1|few|14|TRBV14|NA
CASSQRGPYNEQFF
TGTGCCAGCAGCCAAAGGGGTCCCTACAATGAGCAGTTCTTC
>TRBJ2-1|NA|14|TRBV2|NA
CASSTVSSYNEQFF
TGTGCCAGCAGTACAGTAAGCTCCTACAATGAGCAGTTCTTC
>TRBJ2-3|many|15|TRBV29-1|NA
CSVEGRRGFTDTQYF
TGCAGCGTTGAAGGGCGCCGGGGCTTCACAGATACGCAGTATTTT
>TRBJ2-1|few|14|TRBV7-9|TRBD2
CAVNPREGLNEQFF
TGTGCCGTAAACCCGCGGGAGGGCCTCAATGAGCAGTTCTTC
>TRBJ2-5|few|11|TRBV4-2|NA
CASSQSETQYF
TGTGCCAGCAGCCAGTCGGAGACCCAGTACTTC